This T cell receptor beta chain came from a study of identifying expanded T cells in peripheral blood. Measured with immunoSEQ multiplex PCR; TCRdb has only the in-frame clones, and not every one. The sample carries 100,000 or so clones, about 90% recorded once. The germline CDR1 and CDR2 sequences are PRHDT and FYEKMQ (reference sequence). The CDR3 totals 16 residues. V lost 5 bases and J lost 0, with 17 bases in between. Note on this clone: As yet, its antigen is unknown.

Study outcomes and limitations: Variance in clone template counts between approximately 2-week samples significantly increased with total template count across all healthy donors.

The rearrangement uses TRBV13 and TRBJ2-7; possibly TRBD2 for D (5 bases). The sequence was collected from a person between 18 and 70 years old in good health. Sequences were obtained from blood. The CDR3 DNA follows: TGTGCCAGCAGCGGAGCTGACGGGGAGAACTCCTACGAGCAGTACTTC. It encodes CASSGADGENSYEQYF.